The 12 T cell receptor beta chains below were found in one sample sequenced in a study of T cell repertoires in cytomegalovirus infection. TCRdb ran MiXCR on the reads and lists one entry per CDR3 protein. This table holds about 320,000 distinct CDR3 sequences, 9.5% found once. Sequencing used PBMCs. These TCRs come from a human donor in good health (CMV status not recorded). Some clones in this sample may be carry-over from other donors' samples.

In its sample, this clonotype was seen a few times. The chain is built from TRBV7-2 and TRBJ2-7, with D perhaps TRBD2 (6 bases). V was trimmed by 2 bases and J by 6 bases, leaving 11 bases between them. CDR3 length: 13 residues. Germline CDR1 is SGHTA and CDR2 is FQGNSA. The CDR3 DNA sequence: TGTGCCAGCAGCTTAACTAGCCCGGTCGAGCAGTACTTC. Encoded protein: CASSLTSPVEQYF.

There are many counts of this clonotype. The genes are TRBV6-1 and TRBJ2-7; 7 bases line up with TRBD1. The CDR3 spans 14 residues. V shed 6 bases and J 6 bases; nucleotides not matched to a gene: 11. Per germline, CDR1 MNHNS and CDR2 SASEGT. The CDR3 loop reads CASRPGQAWGEQYF. The CDR3 nucleotides read TGTGCCAGCAGACCCGGACAGGCGTGGGGCGAGCAGTACTTC.

The chain recombines TRBV7-2 with TRBJ1-1; D ambiguous. Looked up from germline, CDR1 is SGHTA and CDR2 is FQGNSA. The CDR3 is 15 residues long. Trimming left V 1 base short and J 2 bases short, with 11 bases between. In DNA, the CDR3 is TGTGCCAGCAGCTTAGGGCACCAGTTTAACACTGAAGCTTTCTTT. Translating it yields CASSLGHQFNTEAFF.

Only a few counts were recorded for this clonotype. The chain links TRBV2 to TRBJ2-1, with 7 bases that match TRBD2. V shed 6 bases, J shed 10 bases, and the junction held 9 bases outside the gene matches. CDR3 length: 13 residues. From germline, CDR1 is SNHLY and CDR2 FYNNEI. CDR3 in amino acids: CASRGGLADEQFF. CDR3 DNA: TGTGCCAGCAGGGGGGGTCTAGCGGACGAGCAGTTCTTC.

This rearrangement joins TRBV7-1 to TRBJ2-5, with D perhaps matching TRBD1 (6 bases). TRBV7-1 is an ORF for which the function is uncertain. CDR3 length: 14 residues. The V end was cut by 7 bases, the J end by 2 bases, with 14 bases between. Here the CDR3 reads CASTPQGRQETQYF. CDR3 nucleotides: TGTGCCAGCACCCCTCAGGGGCGGCAAGAGACCCAGTACTTC.

This clonotype was counted ten times or more. The V call is TRBV28, the J call TRBJ1-4, with 9 bases fitting TRBD1. V gave up 3 bases and J gave up 3 bases; unmatched junction bases: 11. Germline values: CDR1 MDHEN, CDR2 SYDVKM. CDR3 length equals 18 residues. The CDR3 bases are TGTGCCAGCAGTTTTGGCCCGGGACAGGGCTCTTCTAATGAAAAACTGTTTTTT. It is translated as CASSFGPGQGSSNEKLFF.

This clonotype turned up a few times. The chain couples TRBV12-3 or TRBV12-4 to TRBJ1-1; no reliable D call. This CDR3 spans 12 amino acids. Trimming shortened V by 10 bases and J by 0 bases, and 9 bases separated the two germline ends. This CDR3 is CATLGVNTEAFF. Written as DNA, the CDR3 is TGTGCCACCCTGGGAGTGAACACTGAAGCTTTCTTT.

This clonotype was found a few times. The gene calls are TRBV7-8 and TRBJ1-5, with D unclear. Trimming stripped 6 bases from V and 6 bases from J, with 12 bases between. Germline assignment: CDR1 SGHVS and CDR2 FQNEAQ. This CDR3 contains 13 residues. The CDR3 region is CASSSLGGQPQHF. The CDR3 region has the DNA TGTGCCAGCAGTTCGTTGGGAGGTCAGCCCCAGCATTTT.

This clonotype was counted many times. This chain connects TRBV7-9 to TRBJ1-6, with D possibly TRBD1 on 5 matching bases. Trimming took 4 bases from V and 8 from J, leaving 15 bases between them. Germline CDR1 and CDR2: SEHNR and FQNEAQ (reference sequence). This CDR3 is 15 amino acids long. In nucleotides, the CDR3 is TGTGCCAGCAGCTCAGACAGTCACCCAGATTCACCCCTCCACTTT. Its protein is CASSSDSHPDSPLHF.

The V call is TRBV7-6, the J call TRBJ1-1, with TRBD1 matching 8 bases. This CDR3 has 18 residues. Germline V gives CDR1 SGHVS, CDR2 FNYEAQ. Trimming at V came to 4 bases and at J to 8 bases, leaving 21 bases not matched to a gene. The CDR3 sequence is CASSSEGAGGISASEAFF. The CDR3 coding sequence is TGTGCCAGCAGCTCCGAGGGGGCAGGGGGCATTTCCGCGTCCGAAGCTTTCTTT.

This clonotype was observed many times. V gene TRBV7-2 combines with J gene TRBJ1-2; possible D gene TRBD1, 5 bases. The CDR3 consists of 15 residues. V was clipped by 5 bases and J by 3 bases, with 16 bases between them. Germline V gene lookup returns CDR1 SGHTA and CDR2 FQGNSA. The CDR3 sequence is CASSLGTGGDYGYTF. The DNA for the CDR3 is TGTGCCAGCAGCCTGGGTACAGGAGGAGACTATGGCTACACCTTC.

The J gene is TRBJ1-6, the V gene TRBV5-4, with TRBD1 as a possible D gene (6 bases). The CDR3 contains 15 residues. V was cut by 0 bases and J by 7 bases, with 11 bases left in between. Germline V CDR1 and CDR2: SGHNT, YYREEE (reference sequence). In DNA, the CDR3 is TGTGCCAGCAGCTTGGAACAGGGAAGAAATTCACCCCTCCACTTT. This translates into CASSLEQGRNSPLHF. Supplemented by reference TRBV5-4 and TRBJ1-6, the full variable domain reads ETGVTQSPTHLIKTRGQQVTLRCSSQSGHNTVSWYQQALGQGPQFIFQYYREEENGRGNFPPRFSGLQFPNYSSELNVNALELDDSALYLCASSLEQGRNSPLHFGNGTRLTVT.